This T cell receptor (beta chain) was captured in a study of blood T cell repertoires in COVID-19. Using immunoSEQ multiplex PCR, the repertoire was profiled, and TCRdb retains in-frame clones only, with some absent. This sample yields more than 95,000 clones, of which roughly 90% are seen a single time; approximately 8% belongs to the top ten. This clone was seen only once. The CDR3 is 15 amino acids. From germline, CDR1 is KGHSH and CDR2 LQKENI. The V end lost 3 bases, the J end lost 1 base, and 9 bases lay between the germline ends. Sequencing was carried out using peripheral blood. This chain uses TRBV18 with TRBJ2-2; no reliable D call. This TCR was sampled from a middle-aged man with acute or convalescent COVID-19. The CDR3 DNA is TGTGCCAGCTCACCGACGACAATGAACACCGGGGAGCTGTTTTTT. Translated, it gives CASSPTTMNTGELFF.